Listed below are T cell receptor beta chains from one sample, sequenced in a study of blood T cell repertoires in COVID-19. Some clones are missing from TCRdb's copy, which holds only in-frame ones; the method was immunoSEQ multiplex PCR. The repertoire consists of over 300,000 clones, with almost 90% occurring once and the leading ten covering around 6.3%. Sequenced material: peripheral blood. These receptors all stem from a man younger than 30 with active or convalescent COVID-19. The CDR3 runs from the conserved cysteine through the conserved F or W. D genes are given only for firm matches. Clone size is shown for a subset of rows, as once, few, many or a class of expanded clone.

j_call cdr3_length d_call v_call clone_size cdr3_nt cdr3_aa
TRBJ1-3 15 NA TRBV25-1 NA TGTGCCAGCAGTCCCCGAGGAAGAACTGGAAACACCATATATTTT CASSPRGRTGNTIYF
TRBJ2-7 16 NA TRBV7-5 NA TGTGCCAGAAGCCCCTGGCGGGACAGGGTCGGCTACGAGCAGTACTTC CARSPWRDRVGYEQYF
TRBJ1-6 16 TRBD1 TRBV6-1 NA TGTGCCAGCAGTGAACGAGGACAGGGGGGAAATTCACCCCTCCACTTT CASSERGQGGNSPLHF
TRBJ2-7 14 TRBD1 TRBV9 NA TGTGCCAGCAGCGGGGGACAGGGGTTCAACGAGCAGTACTTC CASSGGQGFNEQYF
TRBJ1-6 16 TRBD1 TRBV15 NA TGTGCCACCAGCACAGACAGGGGGCGGAGGAATTCACCCCTCCACTTT CATSTDRGRRNSPLHF
TRBJ1-1 16 TRBD1 TRBV11-3 once TGTGCCAGCAGCTTAGATGACAGGGGACTGAACACTGAAGCTTTCTTT CASSLDDRGLNTEAFF
TRBJ2-1 14 TRBD1 TRBV27 NA TGTGCCAGCTGGACAGGCCTTTTATACAATGAGCAGTTCTTC CASWTGLLYNEQFF
TRBJ1-5 16 NA TRBV19 NA TGTGCCAGTACTCCAGAGAGGAGGGTGTTAGGTCAGCCCCAGCATTTT CASTPERRVLGQPQHF
TRBJ1-5 14 NA TRBV21-1 NA TGTGCCAGCAGCCAGACAGGATTCAATCAGCCCCAGCATTTT CASSQTGFNQPQHF
TRBJ1-2 13 NA TRBV3-1/TRBV3-2 once TGTGCCAGCAGCCTCGACAGTTTGAGCGGCTACACCTTC CASSLDSLSGYTF
TRBJ2-4 14 NA TRBV7-2 NA TGTGCCAGCAGCTTAGATCCGGCCAAAAACATTCAGTACTTC CASSLDPAKNIQYF
TRBJ2-7 12 NA TRBV28 NA TGTGCCAGCAGCTCTCCTGGCCTCGAGCAGTACTTC CASSSPGLEQYF
TRBJ2-1 13 NA TRBV24-1 once TGTGCCACCAGTGAGGAGAGATGGGATGAGCAGTTCTTC CATSEERWDEQFF
TRBJ1-6 14 NA TRBV6-2/TRBV6-3 NA TGTGCCAGCAGTGCGGGACTTCTTAATTCACCCCTCCACTTT CASSAGLLNSPLHF
TRBJ2-7 18 NA TRBV7-2 once TGTGCCAGCAGCTCTCAGTCGGGGTCCGGTACGGGGAGCTACGAGCAGTACTTC CASSSQSGSGTGSYEQYF
TRBJ2-7 12 NA TRBV6-5 NA TGTGCCAGCAGTTTCCTTAATAGTGAGCAGTACTTC CASSFLNSEQYF
TRBJ1-2 14 TRBD1 TRBV24-1 NA TGTGCCACCAGTGAGGACAGGCGCGCCTATGGCTACACCTTC CATSEDRRAYGYTF
TRBJ1-1 13 TRBD1 TRBV11-3 NA TGTGCCAGCAGCTTTACGTCAGGGGGCAGGTCTTTCTTT CASSFTSGGRSFF
TRBJ1-5 14 NA TRBV16 NA TGTGCCAGCAGCCCGACTTTTTCCGATCAGCCCCAGCATTTT CASSPTFSDQPQHF